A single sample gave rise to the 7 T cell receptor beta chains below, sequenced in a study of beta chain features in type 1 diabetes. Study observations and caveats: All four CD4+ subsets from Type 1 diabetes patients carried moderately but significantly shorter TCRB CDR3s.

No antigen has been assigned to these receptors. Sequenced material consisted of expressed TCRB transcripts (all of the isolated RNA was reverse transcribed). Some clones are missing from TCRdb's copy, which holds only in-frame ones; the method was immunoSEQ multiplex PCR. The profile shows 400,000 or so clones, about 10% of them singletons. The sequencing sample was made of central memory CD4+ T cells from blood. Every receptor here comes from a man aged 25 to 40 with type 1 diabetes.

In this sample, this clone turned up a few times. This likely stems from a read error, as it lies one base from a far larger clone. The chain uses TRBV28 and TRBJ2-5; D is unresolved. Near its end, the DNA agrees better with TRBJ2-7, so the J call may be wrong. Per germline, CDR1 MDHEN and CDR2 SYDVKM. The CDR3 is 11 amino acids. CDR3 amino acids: CASRSTYEQYF. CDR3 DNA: TGTGCCAGCAGATCGACCTACGAGCAGTACTTC.

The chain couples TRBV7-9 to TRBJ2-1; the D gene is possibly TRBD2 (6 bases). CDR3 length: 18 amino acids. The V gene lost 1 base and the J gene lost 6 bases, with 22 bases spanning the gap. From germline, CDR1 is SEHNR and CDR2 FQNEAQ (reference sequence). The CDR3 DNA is TGTGCCAGCAGCTTAGATCAGGGAGGTAGCGGACTCCCCAATGAGCAGTTCTTC. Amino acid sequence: CASSLDQGGSGLPNEQFF.

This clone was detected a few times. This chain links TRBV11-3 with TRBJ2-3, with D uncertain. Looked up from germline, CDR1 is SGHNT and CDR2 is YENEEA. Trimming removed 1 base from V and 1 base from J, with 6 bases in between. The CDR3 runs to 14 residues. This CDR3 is CASSLGAGTDTQYF. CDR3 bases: TGTGCCAGCAGCTTAGGGGCAGGCACAGATACGCAGTATTTT.

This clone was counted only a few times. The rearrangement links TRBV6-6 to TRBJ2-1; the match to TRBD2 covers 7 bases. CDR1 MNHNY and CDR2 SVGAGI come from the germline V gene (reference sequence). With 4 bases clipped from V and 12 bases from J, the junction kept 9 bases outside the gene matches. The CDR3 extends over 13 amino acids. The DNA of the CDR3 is TGTGCCAGCAGTTCCCCGCTAGCGGAGGGGCAGTTCTTC. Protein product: CASSSPLAEGQFF.

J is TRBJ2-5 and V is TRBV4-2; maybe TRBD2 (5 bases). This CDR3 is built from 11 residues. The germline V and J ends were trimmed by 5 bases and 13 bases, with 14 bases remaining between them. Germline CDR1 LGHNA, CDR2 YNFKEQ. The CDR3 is CASSLDRTRYF. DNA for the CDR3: TGTGCCAGCAGCTTAGATAGGACTCGGTACTTC.

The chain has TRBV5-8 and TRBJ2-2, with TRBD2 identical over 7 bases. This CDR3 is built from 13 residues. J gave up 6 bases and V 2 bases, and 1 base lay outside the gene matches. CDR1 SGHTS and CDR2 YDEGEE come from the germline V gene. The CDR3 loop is CASSLGLAGELFF. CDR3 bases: TGTGCCAGCAGCTTAGGACTAGCCGGGGAGCTGTTTTTT.

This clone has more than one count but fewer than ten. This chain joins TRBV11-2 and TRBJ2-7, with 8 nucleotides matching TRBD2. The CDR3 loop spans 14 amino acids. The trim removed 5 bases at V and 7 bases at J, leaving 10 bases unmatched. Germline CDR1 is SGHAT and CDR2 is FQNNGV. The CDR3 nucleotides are TGTGCCAGCAGCCCGCCGGGGGGGTCCCGTGAGCAGTACTTC. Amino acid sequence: CASSPPGGSREQYF.